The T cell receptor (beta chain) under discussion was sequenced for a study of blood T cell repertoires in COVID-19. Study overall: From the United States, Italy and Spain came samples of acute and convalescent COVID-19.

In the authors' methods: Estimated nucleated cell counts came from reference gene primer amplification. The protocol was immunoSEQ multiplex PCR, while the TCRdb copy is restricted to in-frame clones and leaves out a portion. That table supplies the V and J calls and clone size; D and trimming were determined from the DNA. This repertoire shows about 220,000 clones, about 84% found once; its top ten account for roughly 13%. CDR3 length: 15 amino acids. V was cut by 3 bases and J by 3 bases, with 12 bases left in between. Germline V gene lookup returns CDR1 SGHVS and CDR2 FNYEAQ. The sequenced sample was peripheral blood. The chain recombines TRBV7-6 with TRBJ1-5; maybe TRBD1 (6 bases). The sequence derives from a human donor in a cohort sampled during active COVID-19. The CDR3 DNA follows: TGTGCCAGCAGCTTGGACAGTGTCTCCAATCAGCCCCAGCATTTT. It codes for CASSLDSVSNQPQHF.